This TCR beta chain originates from a study of radiotherapy plus CTLA-4 blockade in lung cancer. Broader study findings: There was expansion of tumor-derived TCR clones in blood after radiotherapy plus ipilimumab.

This clone was seen only a few times. The antigen is not known. The germline gives CDR1 LGHNA, CDR2 YNFKEQ. There are 13 residues in the CDR3. Trimming cost V 9 bases and J 4 bases; bases outside gene matches: 3. Those patients who had chemo-refractory metastatic non-small-cell lung cancer were given focal radiation along with CTLA-4 blockade through ipilimumab. Repertoires were generated with immunoSEQ multiplex PCR, while TCRdb's copy carries only in-frame clones and drops some. The sample lists roughly 120,000 clones, about four fifths occurring once. The TCR originated in a human donor with non-small cell lung cancer who had a partial response to radiotherapy plus ipilimumab. The sequences come from peripheral blood, collected from a patient treated with radiotherapy plus ipilimumab. The chain combines TRBV4-2 with TRBJ2-3, with 11 bases identical to TRBD2. CDR3 region: CASKLAGADTQYF. The CDR3 DNA sequence: TGTGCCAGTAAACTAGCGGGAGCAGATACGCAGTATTTT.